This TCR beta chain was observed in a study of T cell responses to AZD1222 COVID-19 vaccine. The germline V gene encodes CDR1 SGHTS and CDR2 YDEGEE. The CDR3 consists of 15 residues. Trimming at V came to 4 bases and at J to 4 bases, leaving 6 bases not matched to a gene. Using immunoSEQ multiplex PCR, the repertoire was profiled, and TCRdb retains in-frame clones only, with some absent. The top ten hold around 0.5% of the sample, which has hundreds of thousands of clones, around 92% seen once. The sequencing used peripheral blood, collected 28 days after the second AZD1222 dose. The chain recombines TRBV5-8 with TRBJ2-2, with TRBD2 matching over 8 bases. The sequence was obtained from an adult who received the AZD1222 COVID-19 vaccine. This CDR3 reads CASSTSGGATGELFF. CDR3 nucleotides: TGTGCCAGCAGCACGTCGGGAGGGGCCACCGGGGAGCTGTTTTTT.